The source of this T cell receptor (beta chain) is a study of T cells in localized non-small cell lung cancer. This clone was detected only a few times. V lost 5 bases and J lost 11; bases outside the gene matches: 6. CDR1 MNHGY and CDR2 SAAAGT come from the germline V gene. The CDR3 covers 12 residues. The protocol was immunoSEQ multiplex PCR, while the TCRdb copy is restricted to in-frame clones and leaves out a portion. Altogether over 800 clones are present, roughly 22% being singletons, with the ten largest covering roughly a fifth. This TCR was sampled from a female donor of 60 years or more with stage II squamous cell lung carcinoma. The sequenced sample was lung tumor tissue, obtained before any cancer treatment. The chain employs TRBV6-8 and TRBJ1-1, with 9 bases identical to TRBD1. This CDR3 is CASSVSGQGAFF. The CDR3 nucleotides are TGTGCCAGCAGTGTCTCCGGACAGGGGGCTTTCTTT.